What follows describes a single TCR beta chain. CDR3 length: 15 amino acids. CDR1 and CDR2 from the germline V gene are MDHEN and SYDVKM. V lost 1 base, J lost 5 bases, and 7 bases stayed unmatched. PCR employed 60 Vbeta and 13 Jbeta primers. Repertoires were generated with immunoSEQ multiplex PCR, while TCRdb's copy carries only in-frame clones and drops some. The table includes about 120,000 clones, around 82% detected once. The data derive from a study of cytomegalovirus exposure and HLA in healthy donors. The sequence was obtained from a man younger than 45 in good health and CMV-seropositive. Sequenced input: PBMCs. This chain links TRBV28 with TRBJ2-7, with 8 bases fitting TRBD1. The CDR3 DNA sequence: TGTGCCAGCAGTTTATTAAGTCAGGGGGCCCACGAGCAGTACTTC. This translates into CASSLLSQGAHEQYF.